Following are 16 T cell receptor beta chains from one sample sequenced in a study of T cell clonotyping in hematopoietic cell transplantation. Here immunoSEQ multiplex PCR was the method, and the copy in TCRdb shows in-frame clones only, minus some. The table has some 1,600 clones, about 67% seen once. The material was peripheral blood mononuclear cells, obtained 100 days after allogeneic stem cell transplant. These receptors were collected from a female patient between 55 and 75 years old who had an allogeneic stem cell transplant, so the T cells may come from the graft donor. Some clones in this sample may be carry-over from other donors' samples.

The chain carries TRBV6-5 and TRBJ2-7; 7 positions agree with TRBD2. The CDR3 sequence is 13 residues long. The germline V gene has CDR1 MNHEY and CDR2 SVGAGI. J gave up 1 base and V 6 bases, and 3 bases lay outside the gene matches. The CDR3 nucleotides read TGTGCCAGCAGCCCCGGGGGGTCCTACGAGCAGTACTTC. This sequence encodes CASSPGGSYEQYF.

This clone was found a few times. The J gene is TRBJ2-3, the V gene TRBV5-1; 8 positions match TRBD1. J gave up 5 bases and V 4 bases, and 12 bases lay outside the gene matches. CDR1 and CDR2 from the germline V gene are SGHRS and YFSETQ. The CDR3 runs to 16 residues. The CDR3 region has the DNA TGCGCCAGCAGCCAAGGGGACAGGAGAATCGGAGATACGCAGTATTTT. It is translated as CASSQGDRRIGDTQYF.

This chain joins TRBV19 and TRBJ1-2; D is undetermined. The CDR3 totals 13 residues. CDR1 and CDR2 from the germline V gene are LNHDA and SQIVND (reference sequence). V was pared by 6 bases and J by 0 bases, with 8 bases between. The CDR3: CASSPRTNYGYTF. Here the CDR3 DNA reads TGTGCCAGTAGCCCCCGCACTAACTATGGCTACACCTTC.

This sequence joins TRBV6-9 and TRBJ1-2, with D tentatively TRBD1 (5 bases). This CDR3 region has 12 residues. The V end lost 6 bases, the J end lost 6 bases, and 11 bases lay between the germline ends. Germline lookup yields CDR1 MNHGY and CDR2 SVAAGI. CDR3 bases: TGTGCCAGCAGCTTGGGGGGGGATGGCTACACCTTC. Translated, it gives CASSLGGDGYTF.

The V and J genes are TRBV7-2 and TRBJ1-6; tentatively, D is TRBD1 (5 bases). The CDR3 spans 14 residues. Germline loops: CDR1 SGHTA, CDR2 FQGNSA. V dropped 3 bases and J dropped 7 bases, with 10 bases sitting between them. The CDR3 is CASSFGTNNSPLHF. The CDR3 DNA is TGTGCCAGCAGCTTCGGGACGAACAATTCACCCCTCCACTTT.

The genes are TRBV6-4 and TRBJ1-1, with 10 bases fitting TRBD1. The CDR3 contains 14 residues. Losses at the gene ends were 3 bases for V and 4 bases for J; bases not matched to a gene: 2. CDR1 and CDR2 from the germline V gene are MRHNA and SNTAGT. CDR3 DNA sequence: TGTGCCAGCAGTGAGAGGACAGGGGGCACTGAAGCTTTCTTT. This encodes CASSERTGGTEAFF.

The chain has TRBV7-6 and TRBJ2-7; D possibly matches TRBD1 or TRBD2 (5 bases each). Trimming took off 1 base at V and 7 bases at J, with 17 bases between the two ends. Germline V gene sequence: CDR1 SGHVS, CDR2 FNYEAQ. This CDR3 comprises 15 residues. CDR3 sequence: CASSLEPGRDAEQYF. The CDR3 nucleotides are TGTGCCAGCAGCTTAGAGCCAGGCAGGGACGCTGAGCAGTACTTC.

The rearrangement uses TRBV5-1 and TRBJ2-5; 11 nucleotides align to TRBD2. CDR3 length: 16 residues. The junction had 4 bases not matched to a gene; V was cut back by 2 bases and J by 1 base. CDR1 and CDR2 from the germline V gene are SGHRS and YFSETQ. The CDR3 region is CASSFTSGGSQETQYF. In DNA form, the CDR3 reads TGCGCCAGCAGCTTTACTAGCGGGGGAAGCCAAGAGACCCAGTACTTC.

V is TRBV6-6 and J is TRBJ2-1, with D unclear. CDR1 is MNHNY and CDR2 is SVGAGI in the germline V gene (reference sequence). The CDR3 spans 13 residues. The V and J ends lost 2 bases and 5 bases respectively, with 7 bases between them. In DNA, the CDR3 is TGTGCCAGCAGTTACGGCCCAAACAATGAGCAGTTCTTC. It translates to CASSYGPNNEQFF.

The V call is TRBV4-3, the J call TRBJ1-6; no reliable D call. Between the trimmed V and J ends, which lost 0 bases and 7 bases, there was a span of 13 bases. The CDR3 spans 16 residues. Germline CDR1 and CDR2: LGHNA and YSLEER. Written as DNA, the CDR3 is TGCGCCAGCAGCCAAGATCGATCCAGTGAGAATTCACCCCTCCACTTT. This gives the protein CASSQDRSSENSPLHF.

The chain has TRBV10-1 and TRBJ1-1; D might be TRBD1 (6 bases). This CDR3 region has 14 residues. Germline V gene sequence: CDR1 WNHNN, CDR2 SYGVQD (reference sequence). Trimming removed 11 bases from V and 0 bases from J, with 16 bases in between. CDR3 sequence (DNA): TGCGCCTACCCCCGGGGGCGCTTGAACACTGAAGCTTTCTTT. Amino acids: CAYPRGRLNTEAFF.

This clone was observed a handful of times. The CDR3, as DNA: TGTGCCAGCAGGGGGGACCAGGCTAACTATGGCTACACCTTC. It codes for CASRGDQANYGYTF. The rearrangement joins TRBV9 to TRBJ1-2, with D maybe TRBD1 (5 bases). The CDR3 runs to 14 residues. The germline gives CDR1 SGDLS, CDR2 YYNGEE. V was clipped by 5 bases and J by 0 bases, with 11 bases between them.

Only a few counts were recorded for this clone. The V call is TRBV28, the J call TRBJ1-1; 12 nucleotides align to TRBD1. The germline CDR1 and CDR2 sequences are MDHEN and SYDVKM. Trimming took 6 bases from V and 5 from J; bases not matched to a gene: 16. The CDR3 spans 18 residues. CDR3 DNA: TGTGCCAGCAGCAAGACGGGACAGGGGGCGTCTGGACATACTGAAGCTTTCTTT. This encodes CASSKTGQGASGHTEAFF.

This clone was recorded only once. The chain couples TRBV28 to TRBJ2-5; maybe TRBD1 (6 bases). Per the germline V gene, CDR1 is MDHEN and CDR2 is SYDVKM. V gave up 7 bases and J gave up 2 bases, with 11 bases separating them. There are 13 residues in the CDR3. CDR3 residues: CASTLQGQETQYF. CDR3 in DNA: TGTGCCAGCACCCTCCAGGGGCAAGAGACCCAGTACTTC.

The J gene is TRBJ2-7, the V gene TRBV28, with D unclear. Germline V gene sequence: CDR1 MDHEN, CDR2 SYDVKM. This CDR3 spans 9 amino acids. V gave up 8 bases and J gave up 7 bases, with 6 bases separating them. CDR3: CASGGEQYF. CDR3 nucleotide sequence: TGTGCCAGCGGTGGGGAGCAGTACTTC.

This rearrangement joins TRBV5-8 to TRBJ2-7, with 9 bases fitting TRBD1. Germline lookup yields CDR1 SGHTS and CDR2 YDEGEE. The V gene end was trimmed by 4 bases and the J gene end by 2 bases; junction bases not matched to a gene: 7. The CDR3 length is 15 residues. CDR3 bases: TGTGCCAGCAGCGCTGGGGACAGGGAGCCCTACGAGCAGTACTTC. As protein: CASSAGDREPYEQYF.